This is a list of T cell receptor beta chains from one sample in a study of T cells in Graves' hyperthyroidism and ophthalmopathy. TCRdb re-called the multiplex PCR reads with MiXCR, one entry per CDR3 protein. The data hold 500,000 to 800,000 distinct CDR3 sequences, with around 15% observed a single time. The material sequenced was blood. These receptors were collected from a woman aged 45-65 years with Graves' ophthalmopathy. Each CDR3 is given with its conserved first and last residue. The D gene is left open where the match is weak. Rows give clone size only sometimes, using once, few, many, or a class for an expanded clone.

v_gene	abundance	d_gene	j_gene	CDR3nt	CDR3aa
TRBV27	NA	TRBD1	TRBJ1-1	TGTGCCAGCAGTCCGGGGGACAGGGTTAGGGCCACTGAAGCTTTCTTT	CASSPGDRVRATEAFF
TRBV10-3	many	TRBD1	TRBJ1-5	TGTGCCATCAGTAAGGACAGGGGGGTTCAGCCCCAGCATTTT	CAISKDRGVQPQHF
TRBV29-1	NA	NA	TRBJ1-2	TGCAGCGTTGTAGGACGGTATGGCTACACCTTC	CSVVGRYGYTF
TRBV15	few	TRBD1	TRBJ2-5	TGTGCCACCAGCAGGGACAGGGGAGAGACCCAGTACTTC	CATSRDRGETQYF
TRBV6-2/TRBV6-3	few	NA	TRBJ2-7	TGTGCCAGCAGTTACCTCAATTACGAGCAGTACTTC	CASSYLNYEQYF
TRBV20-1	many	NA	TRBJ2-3	TGCAGTGCTAGTGTTATCATTAGCACAGATACGCAGTATTTT	CSASVIISTDTQYF
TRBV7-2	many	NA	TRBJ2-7	TGTGCCAGCAGCTTAAACTGGGCAGGTGGAAACTACGAGCAGTACTTC	CASSLNWAGGNYEQYF
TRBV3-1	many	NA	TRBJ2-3	TGTGCCAGCAGCCATGCGTCGGACTACCTTAGCACAGATACGCAGTATTTT	CASSHASDYLSTDTQYF
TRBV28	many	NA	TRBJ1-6	TGTGCCAGCAGTTCGTTAATCAGGACGGCCGATAATTCACCCCTCCACTTT	CASSSLIRTADNSPLHF
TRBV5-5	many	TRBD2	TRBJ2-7	TGTGCCAGCAGCTTGGAGCGGGAGGCCGGCGGCTACGAGCAGTACTTC	CASSLEREAGGYEQYF
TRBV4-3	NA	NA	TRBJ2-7	TGCGCCAGCAGCCAAGGTCCCCAGCGGAGCTCCTACGAGCAGTACTTC	CASSQGPQRSSYEQYF
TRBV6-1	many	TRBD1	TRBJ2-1	TGTGCCAGCAGGACCGGGACAGCGATCTACAATGAGCAGTTCTTC	CASRTGTAIYNEQFF
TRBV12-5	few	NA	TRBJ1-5	TGTGCTAGTGGTTGGGAACTCAGCAATCAGCCCCAGCATTTT	CASGWELSNQPQHF
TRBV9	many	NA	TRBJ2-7	TGTGCCAGCAGCGTAGAAGGCGGCACAACCTACGAGCAGTACTTC	CASSVEGGTTYEQYF
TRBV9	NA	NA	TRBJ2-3	TGTGCCAGCAGCAGGGGGAGGGCTAGCACAGATACGCAGTATTTT	CASSRGRASTDTQYF
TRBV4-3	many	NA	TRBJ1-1	TGCGCCAGCAGCCAAGGGAGGCAAGACACTGAAGCTTTCTTT	CASSQGRQDTEAFF
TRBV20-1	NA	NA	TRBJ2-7	TGCAGTGCCAGTGGGAAGCCTAGCACCTACGAGCAGTACTTC	CSASGKPSTYEQYF
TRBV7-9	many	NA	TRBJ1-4	TGTGCCAGCAGCTTGATGGGAGATCGATCGGCTAATGAAAAACTGTTTTTT	CASSLMGDRSANEKLFF
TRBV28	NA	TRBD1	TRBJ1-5	TGTGCCAGCAGCCACCCCGAGACAGGGGTTCCCCAGCCCCAGCATTTT	CASSHPETGVPQPQHF
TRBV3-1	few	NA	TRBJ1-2	TGTGCCAGCAGCCAGGAAAGGGTTGTAAGGCTCTATGGCTACACCTTC	CASSQERVVRLYGYTF